This T cell receptor beta chain was observed in a study of blood T cell repertoires in COVID-19. Study-level information: From T cells, B-cell-depleted T cells, or PBMCs came the material, which was cDNA or gDNA.

As originally analysed: Nucleated cell counts were estimated from reference gene primer amplification. Repertoires were generated with immunoSEQ multiplex PCR, while TCRdb's copy carries only in-frame clones and drops some. D and trimming come from the DNA, and the V and J calls and clone size come from that table. The sample includes roughly 300,000 clones, 81% seen only once; the top ten take around 2.9%. Trimming cost V 0 bases and J 1 base, with 8 bases left between them. Germline CDR1 reads SGHDT; CDR2 reads YYEEEE. The CDR3 has 15 amino acids. The sequencing input was peripheral blood. The chain recombines TRBV5-6 with TRBJ1-5; no reliable D call. This sequence originates from a woman between 55 and 75 years old with active or convalescent COVID-19. CDR3 region: CASSLGLLSNQPQHF. In DNA form, the CDR3 reads TGTGCCAGCAGCTTGGGACTGTTAAGCAATCAGCCCCAGCATTTT.